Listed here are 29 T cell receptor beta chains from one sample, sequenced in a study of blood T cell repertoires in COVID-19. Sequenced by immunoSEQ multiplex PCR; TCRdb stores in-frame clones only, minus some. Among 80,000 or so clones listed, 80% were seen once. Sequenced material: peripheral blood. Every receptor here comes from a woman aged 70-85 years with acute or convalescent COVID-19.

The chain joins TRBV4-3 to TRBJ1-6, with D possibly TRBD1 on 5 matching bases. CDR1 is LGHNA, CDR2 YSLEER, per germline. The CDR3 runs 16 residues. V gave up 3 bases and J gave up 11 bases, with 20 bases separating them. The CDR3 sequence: CASSQEMVGGWPPLHF. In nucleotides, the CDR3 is TGCGCCAGCAGCCAGGAGATGGTGGGGGGTTGGCCACCCCTCCACTTT.

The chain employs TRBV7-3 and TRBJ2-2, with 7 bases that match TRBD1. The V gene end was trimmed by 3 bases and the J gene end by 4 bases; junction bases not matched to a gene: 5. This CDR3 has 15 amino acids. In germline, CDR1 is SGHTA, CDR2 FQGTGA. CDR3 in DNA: TGTGCCAGCAGCTTTAGGGGGCCGGTCACCGGGGAGCTGTTTTTT. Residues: CASSFRGPVTGELFF.

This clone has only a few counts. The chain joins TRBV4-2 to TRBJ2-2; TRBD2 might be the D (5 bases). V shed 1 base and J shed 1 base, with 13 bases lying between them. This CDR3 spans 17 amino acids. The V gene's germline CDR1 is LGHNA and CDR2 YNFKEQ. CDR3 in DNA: TGTGCCAGCAGCCAAGTCCCACGGGAATTGAACACCGGGGAGCTGTTTTTT. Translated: CASSQVPRELNTGELFF.

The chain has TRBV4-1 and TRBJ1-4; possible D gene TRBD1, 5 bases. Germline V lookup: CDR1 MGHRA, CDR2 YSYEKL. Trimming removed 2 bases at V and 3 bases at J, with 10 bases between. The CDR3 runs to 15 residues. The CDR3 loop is CASSQKGRANEKLFF. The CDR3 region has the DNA TGCGCCAGCAGCCAAAAAGGCAGGGCTAATGAAAAACTGTTTTTT.

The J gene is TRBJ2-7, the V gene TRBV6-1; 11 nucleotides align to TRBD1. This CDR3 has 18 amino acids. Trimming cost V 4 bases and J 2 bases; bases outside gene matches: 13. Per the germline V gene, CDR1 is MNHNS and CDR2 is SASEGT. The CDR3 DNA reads TGTGCCAGCAGTGTCCCCCCAGGGACAGGGGGATCCCCCTACGAGCAGTACTTC. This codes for CASSVPPGTGGSPYEQYF.

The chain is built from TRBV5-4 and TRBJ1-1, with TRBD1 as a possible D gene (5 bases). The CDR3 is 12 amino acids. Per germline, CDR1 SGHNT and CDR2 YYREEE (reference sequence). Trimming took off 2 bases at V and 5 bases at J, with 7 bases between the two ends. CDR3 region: CASSFRGTEAFF. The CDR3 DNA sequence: TGTGCCAGCAGCTTCCGGGGGACTGAAGCTTTCTTT.

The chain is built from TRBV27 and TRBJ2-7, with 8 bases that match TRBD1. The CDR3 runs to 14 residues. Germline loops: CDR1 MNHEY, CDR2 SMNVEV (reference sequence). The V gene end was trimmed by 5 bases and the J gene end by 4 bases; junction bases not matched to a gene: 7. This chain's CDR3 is CASSRTGRRYEQYF. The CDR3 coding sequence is TGTGCCAGCAGTCGGACAGGGCGGAGGTACGAGCAGTACTTC.

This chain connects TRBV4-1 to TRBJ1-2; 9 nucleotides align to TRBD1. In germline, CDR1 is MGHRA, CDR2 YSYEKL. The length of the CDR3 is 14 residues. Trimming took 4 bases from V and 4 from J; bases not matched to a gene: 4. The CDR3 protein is CASSPGQGTYGYTF. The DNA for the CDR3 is TGCGCCAGCAGCCCCGGACAGGGGACCTATGGCTACACCTTC.

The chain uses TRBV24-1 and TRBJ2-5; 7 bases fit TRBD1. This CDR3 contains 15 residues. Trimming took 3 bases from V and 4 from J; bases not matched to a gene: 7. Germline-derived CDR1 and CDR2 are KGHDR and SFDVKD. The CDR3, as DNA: TGTGCCACCAGTGATCCAGACAGGGTCGGAGAGACCCAGTACTTC. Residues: CATSDPDRVGETQYF.

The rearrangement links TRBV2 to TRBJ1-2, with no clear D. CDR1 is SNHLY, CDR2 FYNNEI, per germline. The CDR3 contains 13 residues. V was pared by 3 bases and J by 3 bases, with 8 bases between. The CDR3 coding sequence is TGTGCCAGCAGTGAGCGGTCACACTATGGCTACACCTTC. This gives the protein CASSERSHYGYTF.

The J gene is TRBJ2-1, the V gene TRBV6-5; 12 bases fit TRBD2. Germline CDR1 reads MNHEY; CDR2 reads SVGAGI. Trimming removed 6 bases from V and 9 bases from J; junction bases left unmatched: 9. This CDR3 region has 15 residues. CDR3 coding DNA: TGTGCCAGCAGGACGGATACTAGCGGGGGGCGTGAGCAGTTCTTC. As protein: CASRTDTSGGREQFF.

DNA for the CDR3: TGTGCCAGCAGATGGGACATTGGCTACACCTTC. Translation: CASRWDIGYTF. This chain joins TRBV2 and TRBJ1-2, with D possibly being TRBD1 (6 bases). The germline V gene encodes CDR1 SNHLY and CDR2 FYNNEI. V was clipped by 6 bases and J by 7 bases, with 9 bases between them. The CDR3 totals 11 residues.

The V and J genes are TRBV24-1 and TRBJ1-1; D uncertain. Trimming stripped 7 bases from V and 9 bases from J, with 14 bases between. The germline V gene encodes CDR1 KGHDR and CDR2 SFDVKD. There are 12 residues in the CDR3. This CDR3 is CATSDGGQKAFF. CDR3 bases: TGTGCCACCAGCGATGGAGGGCAGAAAGCTTTCTTT.

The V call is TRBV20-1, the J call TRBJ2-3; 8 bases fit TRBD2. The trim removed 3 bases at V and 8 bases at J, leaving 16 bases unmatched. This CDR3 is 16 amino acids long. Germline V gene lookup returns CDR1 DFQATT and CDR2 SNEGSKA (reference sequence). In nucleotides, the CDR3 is TGCAGTGCTAGTCTTGGCATGAGCGGGGGAGGTGTTACGCAGTATTTT. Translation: CSASLGMSGGGVTQYF.

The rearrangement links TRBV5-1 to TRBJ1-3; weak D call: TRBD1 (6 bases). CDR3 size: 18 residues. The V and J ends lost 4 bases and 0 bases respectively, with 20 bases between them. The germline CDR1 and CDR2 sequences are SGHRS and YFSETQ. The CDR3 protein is CASSPDGGPTRSGNTIYF. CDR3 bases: TGCGCCAGCAGCCCGGACGGGGGGCCAACTCGCTCTGGAAACACCATATATTTT.

CDR3 nucleotide sequence: TGTGCCAGCAGAGAGTCTGGAAACACCATATATTTT. Its translation is CASRESGNTIYF. The rearrangement links TRBV3-1 (or the pseudogene TRBV3-2) to TRBJ1-3; D unresolved. Germline CDR1 is LGHDT and CDR2 is YNNKEL (reference sequence). The CDR3 consists of 12 residues. The V end lost 6 bases, the J end lost 1 base, and 4 bases lay between the germline ends.

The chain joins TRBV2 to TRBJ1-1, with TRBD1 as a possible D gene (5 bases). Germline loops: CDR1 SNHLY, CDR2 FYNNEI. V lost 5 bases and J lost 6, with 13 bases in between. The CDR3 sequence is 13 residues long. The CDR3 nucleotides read TGTGCCAGCAGTCTCGGGGGATTCCCTGAAGCTTTCTTT. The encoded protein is CASSLGGFPEAFF. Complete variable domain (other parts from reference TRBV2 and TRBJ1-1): EPEVTQTPSHQVTQMGQEVILRCVPISNHLYFYWYRQILGQKVEFLVSFYNNEISEKSEIFDDQFSVERPDGSNFTLKIRSTKLEDSAMYFCASSLGGFPEAFFGQGTRLTVV.

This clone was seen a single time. CDR3 amino acids: CASSQDWAGNTEAFF. CDR3 DNA sequence: TGTGCCAGCAGCCAAGATTGGGCGGGGAACACTGAAGCTTTCTTT. The chain couples TRBV3-1 (or the pseudogene TRBV3-2) to TRBJ1-1; D remains ambiguous. V was pared by 0 bases and J by 1 base, with 9 bases between. This CDR3 comprises 15 residues. Germline V CDR1 and CDR2: LGHDT, YNNKEL (reference sequence).

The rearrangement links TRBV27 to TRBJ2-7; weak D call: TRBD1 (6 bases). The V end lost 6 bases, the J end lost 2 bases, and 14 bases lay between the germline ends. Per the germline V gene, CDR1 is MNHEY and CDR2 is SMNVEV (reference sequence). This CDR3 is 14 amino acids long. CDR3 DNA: TGTGCCAGCAGGGACAGCTTTATGGCCTACGAGCAGTACTTC. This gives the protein CASRDSFMAYEQYF.

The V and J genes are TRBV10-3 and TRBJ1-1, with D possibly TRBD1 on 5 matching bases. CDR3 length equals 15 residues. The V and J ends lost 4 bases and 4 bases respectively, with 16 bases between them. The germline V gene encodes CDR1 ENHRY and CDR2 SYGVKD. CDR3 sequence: CAISGGGVRRTEAFF. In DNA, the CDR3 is TGTGCCATCAGTGGTGGGGGGGTAAGGCGCACTGAAGCTTTCTTT.

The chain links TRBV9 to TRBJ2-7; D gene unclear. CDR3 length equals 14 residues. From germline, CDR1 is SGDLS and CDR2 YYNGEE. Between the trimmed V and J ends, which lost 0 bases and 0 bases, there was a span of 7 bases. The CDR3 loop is CASSVGSSSYEQYF. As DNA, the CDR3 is TGTGCCAGCAGCGTAGGTAGTAGCTCCTACGAGCAGTACTTC.

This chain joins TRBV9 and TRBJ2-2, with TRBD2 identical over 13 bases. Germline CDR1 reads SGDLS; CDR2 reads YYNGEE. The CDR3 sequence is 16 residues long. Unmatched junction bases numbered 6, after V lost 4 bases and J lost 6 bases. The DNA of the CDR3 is TGTGCCAGCAGCATCATGACTAGCGGGGGGCCCGGGGAGCTGTTTTTT. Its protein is CASSIMTSGGPGELFF.

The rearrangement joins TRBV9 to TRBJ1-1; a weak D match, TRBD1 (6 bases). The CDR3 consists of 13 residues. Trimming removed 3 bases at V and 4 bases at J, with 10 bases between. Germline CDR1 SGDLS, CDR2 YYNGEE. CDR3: CASSAGQSTEAFF. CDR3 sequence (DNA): TGTGCCAGCAGCGCCGGACAGTCCACTGAAGCTTTCTTT.

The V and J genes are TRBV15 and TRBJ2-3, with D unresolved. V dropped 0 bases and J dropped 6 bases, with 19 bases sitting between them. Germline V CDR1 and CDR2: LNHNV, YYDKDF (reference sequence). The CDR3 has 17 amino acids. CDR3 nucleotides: TGTGCCACCAGCAGAGAGGGTGGAGTGGAACAATTCGATACGCAGTATTTT. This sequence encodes CATSREGGVEQFDTQYF.

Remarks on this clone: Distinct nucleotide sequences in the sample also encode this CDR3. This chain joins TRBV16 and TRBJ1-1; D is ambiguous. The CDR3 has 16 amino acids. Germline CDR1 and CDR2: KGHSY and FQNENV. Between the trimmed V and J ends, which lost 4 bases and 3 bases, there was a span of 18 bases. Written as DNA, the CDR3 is TGTGCCAGCAGCCCCCGTCCGGACTTGGGGTACACTGAAGCTTTCTTT. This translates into CASSPRPDLGYTEAFF.

In DNA form, the CDR3 reads TGCGCCAGCAGTCACCAAGGGGGTCCATCCAATCAGCCCCAGCATTTT. This translates into CASSHQGGPSNQPQHF. This sequence joins TRBV23-1 and TRBJ1-5; D is perhaps TRBD1 (6 bases). TRBV23-1 is an open reading frame, and its role is uncertain. V dropped 3 bases and J dropped 3 bases, with 15 bases sitting between them. The CDR3 totals 16 residues.

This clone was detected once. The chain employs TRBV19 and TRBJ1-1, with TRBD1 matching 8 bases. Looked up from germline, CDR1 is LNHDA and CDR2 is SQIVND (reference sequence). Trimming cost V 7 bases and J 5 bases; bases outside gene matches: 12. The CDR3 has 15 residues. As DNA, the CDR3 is TGTGCCAGTACCGAACTCTGGACAGGGAGAACTGAAGCTTTCTTT. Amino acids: CASTELWTGRTEAFF. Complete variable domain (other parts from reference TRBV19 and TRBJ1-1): DGGITQSPKYLFRKEGQNVTLSCEQNLNHDAMYWYRQDPGQGLRLIYYSQIVNDFQKGDIAEGYSVSREKKESFPLTVTSAQKNPTAFYLCASTELWTGRTEAFFGQGTRLTVV.

The CDR3 reads CATSDDSGGTYNEQFF. In DNA, the CDR3 is TGTGCCACCAGTGATGACAGCGGGGGGACTTACAATGAGCAGTTCTTC. This chain links TRBV24-1 with TRBJ2-1, with 9 nucleotides matching TRBD2. The CDR3 runs to 16 residues. Germline CDR1 KGHDR, CDR2 SFDVKD. V was pared by 3 bases and J by 4 bases, with 6 bases of the junction left unmatched.

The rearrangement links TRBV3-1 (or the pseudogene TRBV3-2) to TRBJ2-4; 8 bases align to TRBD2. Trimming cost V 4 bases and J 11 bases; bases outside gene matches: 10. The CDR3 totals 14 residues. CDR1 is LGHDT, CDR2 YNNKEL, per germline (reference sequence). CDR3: CASSPIGRGGFQYF. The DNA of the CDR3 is TGTGCCAGCAGCCCGATCGGGAGGGGGGGTTTTCAGTACTTC.